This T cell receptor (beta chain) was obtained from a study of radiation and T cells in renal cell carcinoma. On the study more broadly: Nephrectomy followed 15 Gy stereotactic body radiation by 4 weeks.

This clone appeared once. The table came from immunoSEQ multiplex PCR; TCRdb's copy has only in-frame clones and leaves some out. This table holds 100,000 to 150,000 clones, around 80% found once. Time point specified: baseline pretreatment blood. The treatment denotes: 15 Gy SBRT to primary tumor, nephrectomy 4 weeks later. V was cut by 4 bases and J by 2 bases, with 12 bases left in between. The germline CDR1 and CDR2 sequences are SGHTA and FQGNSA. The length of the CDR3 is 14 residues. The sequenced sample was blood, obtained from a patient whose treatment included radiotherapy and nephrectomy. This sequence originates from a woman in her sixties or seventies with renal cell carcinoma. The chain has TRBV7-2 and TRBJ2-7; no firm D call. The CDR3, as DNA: TGTGCCAGCAGCTATGTGGAAAGCACCTACGAGCAGTACTTC. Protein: CASSYVESTYEQYF.